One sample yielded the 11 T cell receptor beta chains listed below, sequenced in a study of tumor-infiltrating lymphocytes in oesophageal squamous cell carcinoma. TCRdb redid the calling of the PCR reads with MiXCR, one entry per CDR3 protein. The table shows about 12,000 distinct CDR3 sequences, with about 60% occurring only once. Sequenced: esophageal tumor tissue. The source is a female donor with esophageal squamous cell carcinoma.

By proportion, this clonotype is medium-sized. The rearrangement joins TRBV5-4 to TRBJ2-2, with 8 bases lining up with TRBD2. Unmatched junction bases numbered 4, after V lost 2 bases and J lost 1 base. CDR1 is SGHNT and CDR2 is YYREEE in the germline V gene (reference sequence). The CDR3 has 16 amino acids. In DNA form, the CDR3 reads TGTGCCAGCAGCTTCCGCACTAGCGGGAACACCGGGGAGCTGTTTTTT. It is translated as CASSFRTSGNTGELFF.

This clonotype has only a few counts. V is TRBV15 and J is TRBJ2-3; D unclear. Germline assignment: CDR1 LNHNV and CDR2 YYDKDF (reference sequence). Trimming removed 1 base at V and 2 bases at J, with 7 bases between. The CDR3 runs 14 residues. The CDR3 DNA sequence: TGTGCCACCAGCAGAGCCACTCTCACAGATACGCAGTATTTT. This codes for CATSRATLTDTQYF.

In DNA form, the CDR3 reads TGTGCCAGCAGCCACAGCGGGGGGCACCCCTACGAGCAGTACTTC. This gives the protein CASSHSGGHPYEQYF. The chain couples TRBV7-4 to TRBJ2-5, with 9 bases matching TRBD2. TRBJ2-7 explains the end of the DNA better; the J call may be wrong. This CDR3 has 15 residues. Looked up from germline, CDR1 is SGHVT and CDR2 is SQSDAQ.

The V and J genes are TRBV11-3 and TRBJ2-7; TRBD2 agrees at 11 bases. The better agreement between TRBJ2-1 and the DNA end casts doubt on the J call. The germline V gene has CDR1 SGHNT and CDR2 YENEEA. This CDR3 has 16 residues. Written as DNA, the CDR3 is TGTGCCAGCAGCCTCGGGACTAGCGGAGTCTACAATGAGCAGTTCTTC. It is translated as CASSLGTSGVYNEQFF.

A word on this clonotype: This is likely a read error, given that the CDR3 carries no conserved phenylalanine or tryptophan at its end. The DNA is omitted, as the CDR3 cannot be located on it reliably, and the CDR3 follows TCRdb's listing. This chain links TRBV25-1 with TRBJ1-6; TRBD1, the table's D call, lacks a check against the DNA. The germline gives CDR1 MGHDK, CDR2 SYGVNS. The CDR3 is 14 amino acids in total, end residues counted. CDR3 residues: CASSAQYTEAFFGQ.

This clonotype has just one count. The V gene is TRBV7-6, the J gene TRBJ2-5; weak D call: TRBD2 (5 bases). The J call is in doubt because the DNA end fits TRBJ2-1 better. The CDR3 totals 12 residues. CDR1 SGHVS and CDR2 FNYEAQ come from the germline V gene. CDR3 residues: CASSSGNNEQFF. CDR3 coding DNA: TGTGCCAGCAGCTCCGGGAACAATGAGCAGTTCTTC.

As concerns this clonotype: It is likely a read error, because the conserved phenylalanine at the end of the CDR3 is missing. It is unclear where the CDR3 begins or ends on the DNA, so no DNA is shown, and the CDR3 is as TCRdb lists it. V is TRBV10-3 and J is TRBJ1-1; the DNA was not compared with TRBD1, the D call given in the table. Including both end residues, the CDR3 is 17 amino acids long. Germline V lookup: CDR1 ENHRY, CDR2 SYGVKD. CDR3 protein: CAISEAAGGIYEQYFGQ.

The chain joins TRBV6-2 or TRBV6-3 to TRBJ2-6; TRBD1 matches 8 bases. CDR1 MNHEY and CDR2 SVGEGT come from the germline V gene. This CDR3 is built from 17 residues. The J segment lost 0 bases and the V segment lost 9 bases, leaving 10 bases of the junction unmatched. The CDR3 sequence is CASITGGQSSGANVLTF. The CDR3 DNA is TGTGCCAGTATCACAGGGGGTCAAAGCTCTGGGGCCAACGTCCTGACTTTC.

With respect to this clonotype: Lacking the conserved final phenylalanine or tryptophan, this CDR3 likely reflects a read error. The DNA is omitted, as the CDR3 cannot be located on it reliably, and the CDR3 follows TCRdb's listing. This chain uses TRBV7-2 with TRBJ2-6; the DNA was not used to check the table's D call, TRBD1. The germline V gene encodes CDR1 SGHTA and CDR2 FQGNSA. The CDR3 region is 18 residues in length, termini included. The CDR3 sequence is CASSLENTVRYNEQFFGA.

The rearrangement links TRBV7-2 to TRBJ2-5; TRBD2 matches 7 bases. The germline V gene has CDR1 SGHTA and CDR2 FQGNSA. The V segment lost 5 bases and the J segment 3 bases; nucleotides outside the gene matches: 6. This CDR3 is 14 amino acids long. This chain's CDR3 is CASSPEGGKETQYF. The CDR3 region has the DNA TGTGCCAGCAGCCCCGAGGGAGGGAAAGAGACCCAGTACTTC.

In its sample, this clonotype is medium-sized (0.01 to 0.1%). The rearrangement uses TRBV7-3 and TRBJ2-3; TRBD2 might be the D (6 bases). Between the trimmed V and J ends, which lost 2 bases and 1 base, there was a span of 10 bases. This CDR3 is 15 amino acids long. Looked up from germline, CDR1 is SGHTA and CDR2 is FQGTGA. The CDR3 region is CASSLGGMGTDTQYF. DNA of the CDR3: TGTGCCAGCAGCTTAGGGGGGATGGGCACAGATACGCAGTATTTT.